The 12 T cell receptor beta chains in this list originate from one sample, sequenced in a study of cytomegalovirus exposure and HLA in healthy donors. Profiled with immunoSEQ multiplex PCR; TCRdb holds only in-frame clones, not every one. The table includes 110,000 or so clones, around 87% detected once. Sequenced sample: PBMCs. These receptors were collected from a woman in her late teens or twenties in good health and CMV-seropositive.

The table lists this clone with a count of one. The chain carries TRBV28 and TRBJ1-2; 9 bases map to TRBD1. The CDR3 sequence is 13 residues long. Germline CDR1 and CDR2: MDHEN and SYDVKM. The junction had 3 bases not matched to a gene; V was cut back by 6 bases and J by 4 bases. CDR3 nucleotides: TGTGCCAGCAGCGGGACAGGGACCTATGGCTACACCTTC. Protein product: CASSGTGTYGYTF.

This chain links TRBV27 with TRBJ1-4, with no clear D. Trimming removed 6 bases at V and 4 bases at J, with 12 bases between. This CDR3 region has 14 residues. The germline CDR1 and CDR2 sequences are MNHEY and SMNVEV (reference sequence). CDR3 nucleotides: TGTGCCAGCAGGGTAGGAGGGTATAATGAAAAACTGTTTTTT. This sequence encodes CASRVGGYNEKLFF.

This clone was detected once. The chain uses TRBV5-1 and TRBJ1-3, with D possibly matching TRBD1 (6 bases). Trimming pared 4 bases from V and 0 bases from J, leaving 11 bases between. Germline assignment: CDR1 SGHRS and CDR2 YFSETQ. This CDR3 region has 15 residues. CDR3: CASSQGSSSGNTIYF. The CDR3 DNA follows: TGCGCCAGCAGCCAGGGGTCCAGCTCTGGAAACACCATATATTTT.

The CDR3 DNA reads TGTGCCAGCGCTTTGGGGGCGAACACTGAAGCTTTCTTT. Protein sequence: CASALGANTEAFF. V is TRBV6-4 and J is TRBJ1-1; TRBD1 might be the D (6 bases). The CDR3 is made up of 13 amino acids. Per germline, CDR1 MRHNA and CDR2 SNTAGT. Trimming shortened V by 8 bases and J by 1 base, and 11 bases separated the two germline ends.

This clone was recorded a few times. The chain combines TRBV4-2 with TRBJ1-1; D is undetermined. With 0 bases removed from V and 0 bases from J, the gap between germline ends came to 5 bases. The germline V gene encodes CDR1 LGHNA and CDR2 YNFKEQ. This CDR3 is 14 amino acids long. CDR3: CASSQEYMNTEAFF. The CDR3 DNA sequence: TGTGCCAGCAGCCAAGAGTACATGAACACTGAAGCTTTCTTT.

The chain combines TRBV2 with TRBJ2-1; 12 nucleotides agree with TRBD2. The ends lost 4 bases at V and 8 bases at J; junction bases unmatched: 15. This CDR3 comprises 18 residues. Per germline, CDR1 SNHLY and CDR2 FYNNEI. CDR3 DNA sequence: TGTGCCAGCAGTGTAAGGTGGCTAGCGGGAGGGCCTGGAGATGAGCAGTTCTTC. Its protein product is CASSVRWLAGGPGDEQFF.

The CDR3 bases are TGCGCCAGCCGCTCCGTGGGTCCAGGCTACGAGCAGTACTTC. This gives the protein CASRSVGPGYEQYF. This chain connects TRBV5-1 to TRBJ2-7; the D is unclear. Germline CDR1 SGHRS, CDR2 YFSETQ. The CDR3 spans 14 residues. V was pared by 7 bases and J by 3 bases, with 17 bases between.

The chain is built from TRBV10-3 and TRBJ1-1, with D maybe TRBD1 (6 bases). Germline assignment: CDR1 ENHRY and CDR2 SYGVKD. Trimming left V 6 bases short and J 4 bases short, with 12 bases between. The CDR3 length is 13 residues. For the CDR3, the DNA is TGTGCCATCAGCGGGGGAGGGGGCACTGAAGCTTTCTTT. Residues: CAISGGGGTEAFF.

The chain recombines TRBV30 with TRBJ2-7, with 7 nucleotides matching TRBD2. The CDR3 is 13 amino acids. The trim removed 4 bases at V and 2 bases at J, leaving 5 bases unmatched. Germline V gene sequence: CDR1 GTSNPN, CDR2 SVGIG (reference sequence). Here the CDR3 reads CAWTSGIPYEQYF. The CDR3 bases are TGTGCCTGGACTAGCGGAATACCCTACGAGCAGTACTTC. Supplemented by reference TRBV30 and TRBJ2-7, the full variable domain reads SQTIHQWPATLVQPVGSPLSLECTVEGTSNPNLYWYRQAAGRGLQLLFYSVGIGQISSEVPQNLSASRPQDRQFILSSKKLLLSDSGFYLCAWTSGIPYEQYFGPGTRLTVT.

This chain uses TRBV6-1 with TRBJ1-4; D is undetermined. With 7 bases removed from V and 5 bases from J, the gap between germline ends came to 14 bases. This CDR3 is built from 14 residues. CDR1 and CDR2 (germline): MNHNS, SASEGT. CDR3 region: CASTEGSLNEKLFF. CDR3 in DNA: TGTGCCAGCACCGAAGGGAGCCTGAATGAAAAACTGTTTTTT.

In its sample, this clone was seen once. The chain employs TRBV5-1 and TRBJ1-4; D unresolved. CDR3 length equals 15 residues. The V end was cut by 4 bases, the J end by 6 bases, with 16 bases between. Germline V gives CDR1 SGHRS, CDR2 YFSETQ. This CDR3 is CASSRGDGADEKLFF. For the CDR3, the DNA is TGCGCCAGCAGCCGGGGAGATGGAGCGGATGAAAAACTGTTTTTT.

This clone was observed many times. V and J are TRBV6-4 and TRBJ1-2, with D maybe TRBD1 (5 bases). The germline gives CDR1 MRHNA, CDR2 SNTAGT. The V end was cut by 2 bases, the J end by 4 bases, with 8 bases between. This CDR3 comprises 13 residues. DNA for the CDR3: TGTGCCAGCAGTGACGGGGGGATCTATGGCTACACCTTC. Amino acid sequence: CASSDGGIYGYTF.